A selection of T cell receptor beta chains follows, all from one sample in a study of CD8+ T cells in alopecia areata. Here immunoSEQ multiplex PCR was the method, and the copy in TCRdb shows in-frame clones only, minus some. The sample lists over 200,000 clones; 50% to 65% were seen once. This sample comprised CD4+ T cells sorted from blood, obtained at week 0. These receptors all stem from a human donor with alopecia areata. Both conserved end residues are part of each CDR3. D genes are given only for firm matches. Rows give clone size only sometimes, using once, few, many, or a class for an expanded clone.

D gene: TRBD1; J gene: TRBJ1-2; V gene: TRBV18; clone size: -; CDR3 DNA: TGTGCCAGCTCCGCCGGGACAGGGGACTATGGCTACACCTTC; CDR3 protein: CASSAGTGDYGYTF
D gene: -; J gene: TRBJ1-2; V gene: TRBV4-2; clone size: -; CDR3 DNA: TGTGCCAGCAGAGAGACAGAGTCTCCAGCTAACTATGGCTACACCTTC; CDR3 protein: CASRETESPANYGYTF
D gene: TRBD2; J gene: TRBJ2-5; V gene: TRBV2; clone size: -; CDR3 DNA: TGTGCCAGCAGTGAAGCCCCGGGACTAATTGAGACCCAGTACTTC; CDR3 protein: CASSEAPGLIETQYF
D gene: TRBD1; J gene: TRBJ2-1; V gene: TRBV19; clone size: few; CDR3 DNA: TGTGCCAGTAGTATTGGGCGACAGGGGGAATATGAGCAGTTCTTC; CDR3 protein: CASSIGRQGEYEQFF
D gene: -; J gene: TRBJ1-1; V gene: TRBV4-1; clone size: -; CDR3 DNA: TGCGCCAGCAGCCCCACTCCAGGGGTGGACACTGAAGCTTTCTTT; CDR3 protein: CASSPTPGVDTEAFF
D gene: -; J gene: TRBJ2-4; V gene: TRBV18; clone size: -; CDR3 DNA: TGTGCCAGCTCACCAAGACAGGAAAACATTCAGTACTTC; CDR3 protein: CASSPRQENIQYF
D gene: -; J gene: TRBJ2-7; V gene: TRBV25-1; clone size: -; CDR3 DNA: TGTGCCAGCAGTGATCCCGGGGGAGGGGGCAACGAGCAGTACTTC; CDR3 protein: CASSDPGGGGNEQYF
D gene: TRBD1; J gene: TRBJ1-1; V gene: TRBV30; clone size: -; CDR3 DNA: TGTGCCTGGACCCCCCGGGACGCAGGGGGGACTGAAGCTTTCTTT; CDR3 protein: CAWTPRDAGGTEAFF
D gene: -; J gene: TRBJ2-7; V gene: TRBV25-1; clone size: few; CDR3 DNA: TGTGCCAGCAGTGAGAAGAGCCCCTACGAGCAGTACTTC; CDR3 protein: CASSEKSPYEQYF
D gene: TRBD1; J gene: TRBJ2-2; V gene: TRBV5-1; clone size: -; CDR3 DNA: TGCGCCAGCAGCGGAGACAGGGCGGACGGGGAGCTGTTTTTT; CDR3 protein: CASSGDRADGELFF
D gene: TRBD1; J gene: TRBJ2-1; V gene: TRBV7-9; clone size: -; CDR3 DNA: TGTGCCAGCAAGACGGGACAGAACAATGAGCAGTTCTTC; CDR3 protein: CASKTGQNNEQFF
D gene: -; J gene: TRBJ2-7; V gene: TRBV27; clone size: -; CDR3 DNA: TGTGCCAGCAGTTTTGGGGGGCTAAGCTCCTACGAGCAGTACTTC; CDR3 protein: CASSFGGLSSYEQYF
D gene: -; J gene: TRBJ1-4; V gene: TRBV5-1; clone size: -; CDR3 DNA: TGCGCCAGCAGCTTGGGACTCGCCCTTGATGAAAAACTGTTTTTT; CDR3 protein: CASSLGLALDEKLFF
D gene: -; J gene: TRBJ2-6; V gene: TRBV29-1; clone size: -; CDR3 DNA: TGCAGCGTTCGATCTGGGGCCAACGTCCTGACTTTC; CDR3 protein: CSVRSGANVLTF
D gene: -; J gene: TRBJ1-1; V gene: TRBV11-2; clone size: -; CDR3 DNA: TGTGCCAGCAGCACAGGCCCTAACACTGAAGCTTTCTTT; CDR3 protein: CASSTGPNTEAFF
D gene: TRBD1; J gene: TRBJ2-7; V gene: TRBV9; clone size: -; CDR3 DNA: TGTGCCAGCAGCGCAACAGGGGACTACGAGCAGTACTTC; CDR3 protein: CASSATGDYEQYF
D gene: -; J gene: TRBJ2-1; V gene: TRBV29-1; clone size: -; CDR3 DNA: TGCAGCGTTGAAGACGGGCGGGCCTACAATGAGCAGTTCTTC; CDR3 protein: CSVEDGRAYNEQFF
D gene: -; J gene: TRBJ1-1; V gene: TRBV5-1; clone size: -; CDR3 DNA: TGCGCCAGCAGCTTGACCGGACAGAGGAACACTGAAGCTTTCTTT; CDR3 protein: CASSLTGQRNTEAFF
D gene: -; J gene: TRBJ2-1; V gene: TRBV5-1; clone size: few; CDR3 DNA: TGCGCCAGCGGGCTCGAGGGGGGCTACAATGAGCAGTTCTTC; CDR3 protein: CASGLEGGYNEQFF
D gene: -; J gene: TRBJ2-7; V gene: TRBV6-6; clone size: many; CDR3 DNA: TGTGCCAGCAGTACGGACGGCAAGCAGTACTTC; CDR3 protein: CASSTDGKQYF
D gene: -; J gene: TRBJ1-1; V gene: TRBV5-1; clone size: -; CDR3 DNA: TGCGCCAGCAGCTTGGTCCGCCCTTCTGACACTGAAGCTTTCTTT; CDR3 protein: CASSLVRPSDTEAFF
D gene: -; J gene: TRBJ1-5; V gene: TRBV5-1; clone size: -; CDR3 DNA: TGCGCCAGCAGCCCGGGACTTGTCGGGCCCCAGCATTTT; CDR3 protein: CASSPGLVGPQHF
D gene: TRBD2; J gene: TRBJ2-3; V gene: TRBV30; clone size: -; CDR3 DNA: TGTGCCTGGAGGTTCGGGCTAGCGGGAGCAGATACGCAGTATTTT; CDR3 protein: CAWRFGLAGADTQYF
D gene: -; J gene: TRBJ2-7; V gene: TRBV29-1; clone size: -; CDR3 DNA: TGCAGCGTTCGGGGCCTAGCGATCTACGAGCAGTACTTC; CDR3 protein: CSVRGLAIYEQYF
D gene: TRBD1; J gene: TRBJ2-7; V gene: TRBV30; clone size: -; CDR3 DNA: TGTGCCTGGAGTGTAGGGACAGGGGGAACATTTTACTCCTACGAGCAGTACTTC; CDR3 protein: CAWSVGTGGTFYSYEQYF
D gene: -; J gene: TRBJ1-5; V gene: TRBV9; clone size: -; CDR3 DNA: TGTGCCAGCAGCGTAGCCGAAAATCAGCCCCAGCATTTT; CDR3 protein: CASSVAENQPQHF
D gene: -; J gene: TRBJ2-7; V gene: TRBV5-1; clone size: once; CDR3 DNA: TGCGCCAGCACCAAGGACATCGGGGCCTACGAGCAGTACTTC; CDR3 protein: CASTKDIGAYEQYF
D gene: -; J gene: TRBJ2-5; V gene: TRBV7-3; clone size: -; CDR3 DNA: TGTGCCAGCAGCTTGACTGGGACGACGTCCGAGACCCAGTACTTC; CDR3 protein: CASSLTGTTSETQYF
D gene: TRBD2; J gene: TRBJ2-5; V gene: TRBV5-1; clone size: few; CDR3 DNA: TGCGCCAGCAGCTTGGCCGTCTCTAGCGGGGAAGAGACCCAGTACTTC; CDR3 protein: CASSLAVSSGEETQYF
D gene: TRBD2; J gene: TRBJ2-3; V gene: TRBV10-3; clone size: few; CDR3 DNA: TGTGCCATCCTAGCGGGAGTAGGAACAGATACGCAGTATTTT; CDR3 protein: CAILAGVGTDTQYF
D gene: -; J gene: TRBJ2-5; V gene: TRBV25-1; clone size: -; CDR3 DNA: TGTGCCAGCAGTGAAGGGTATCCCCAAGAGACCCAGTACTTC; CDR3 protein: CASSEGYPQETQYF
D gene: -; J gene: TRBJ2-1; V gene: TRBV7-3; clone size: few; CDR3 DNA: TGTGCCAGCAGCTCGGACACCTACAATGAGCAGTTCTTC; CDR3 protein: CASSSDTYNEQFF
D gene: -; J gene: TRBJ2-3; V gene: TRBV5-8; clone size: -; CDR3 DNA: TGTGCCAGCAGCTTGGGTACTAGCCAACAGACAGATACGCAGTATTTT; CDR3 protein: CASSLGTSQQTDTQYF
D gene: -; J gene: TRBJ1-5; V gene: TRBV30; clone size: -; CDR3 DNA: TGTGCCTGGACGCGGGGAAGGTGGGATCAGCCCCAGCATTTT; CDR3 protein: CAWTRGRWDQPQHF
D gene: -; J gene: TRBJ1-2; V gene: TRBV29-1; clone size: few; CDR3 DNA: TGCAGCGTTGGAGGGTGGGAAAGTGGCTACACCTTC; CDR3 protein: CSVGGWESGYTF
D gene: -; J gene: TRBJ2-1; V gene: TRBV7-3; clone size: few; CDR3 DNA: TGTGCCAGCAGCTCAGCGCCCGGGACTGCCTACAATGAGCAGTTCTTC; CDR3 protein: CASSSAPGTAYNEQFF
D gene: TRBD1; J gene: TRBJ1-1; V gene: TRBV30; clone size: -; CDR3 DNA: TGTGCCTGGACCCAGGACAGGGGACTTGAAGCTTTCTTT; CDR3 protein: CAWTQDRGLEAFF
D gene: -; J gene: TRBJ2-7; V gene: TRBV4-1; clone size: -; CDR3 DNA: TGCGCCAGCAGCCAAGATATGGTAGGGACCAACCGTCGCGAGCAGTACTTC; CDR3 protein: CASSQDMVGTNRREQYF
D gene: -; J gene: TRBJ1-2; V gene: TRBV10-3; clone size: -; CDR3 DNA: TGTGCCATCAGTGAAGACAAAAAGTTTGGCTACACCTTC; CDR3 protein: CAISEDKKFGYTF
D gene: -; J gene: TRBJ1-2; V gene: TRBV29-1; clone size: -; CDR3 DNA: TGCAGCGTACGCGGACAGTTCCATGGCTACACCTTC; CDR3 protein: CSVRGQFHGYTF
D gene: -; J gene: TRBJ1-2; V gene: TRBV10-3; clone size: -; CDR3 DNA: TGTGCCATCAGTCCTGGACCTTATGGCTACACCTTC; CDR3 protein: CAISPGPYGYTF
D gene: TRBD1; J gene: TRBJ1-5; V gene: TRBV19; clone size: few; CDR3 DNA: TGTGCCACCTCGGGACAGGGAGGAGGGCAGCCCCAGCATTTT; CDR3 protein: CATSGQGGGQPQHF
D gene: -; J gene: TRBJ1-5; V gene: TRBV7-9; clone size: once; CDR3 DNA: TGTGCCAGCAGCTTAGGGGGTATCGATCAGCCCCAGCATTTT; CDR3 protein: CASSLGGIDQPQHF
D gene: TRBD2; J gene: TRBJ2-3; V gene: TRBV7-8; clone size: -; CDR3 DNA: TGTGCCAGCAGCCCAAATCCAGCGGGAGGCACAGATACGCAGTATTTT; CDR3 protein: CASSPNPAGGTDTQYF
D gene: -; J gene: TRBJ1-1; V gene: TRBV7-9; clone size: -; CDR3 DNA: TGTGCCAGCAGCGCCCAGGGCACTGAAGCTTTCTTT; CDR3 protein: CASSAQGTEAFF
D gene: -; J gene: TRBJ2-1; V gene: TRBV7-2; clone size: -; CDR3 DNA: TGTGCCAGCAGCTTAGATCAGGGCTCTATAGAGCAGTTCTTC; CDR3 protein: CASSLDQGSIEQFF
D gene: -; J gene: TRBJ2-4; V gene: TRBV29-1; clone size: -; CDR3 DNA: TGCAGCGCCCTTTTGTGGGAGATCCCCAGAAACATTCAGTACTTC; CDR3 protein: CSALLWEIPRNIQYF
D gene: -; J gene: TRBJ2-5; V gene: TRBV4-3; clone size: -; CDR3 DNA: TGCGCCAGCAGCCAAGGAAATCTCCGGGAGACCCAGTACTTC; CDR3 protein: CASSQGNLRETQYF
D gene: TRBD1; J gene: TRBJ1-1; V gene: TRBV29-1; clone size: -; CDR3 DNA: TGCAGCGTGCGATGGGGACAGTCGAACACTGAAGCTTTCTTT; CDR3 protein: CSVRWGQSNTEAFF
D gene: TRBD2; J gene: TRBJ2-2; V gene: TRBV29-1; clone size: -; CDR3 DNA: TGCAGCGGCGGGGGTTTGAACACCGGGGAGCTGTTTTTT; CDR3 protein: CSGGGLNTGELFF
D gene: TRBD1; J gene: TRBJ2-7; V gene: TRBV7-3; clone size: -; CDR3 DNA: TGTGCCAGCAGCAGACAGGGGTTTGGCGAGCAGTACTTC; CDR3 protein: CASSRQGFGEQYF
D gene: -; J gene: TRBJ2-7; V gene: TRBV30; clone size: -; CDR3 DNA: TGTGCCTGGACCAACAGGGAAGGTGCCTACGAGCAGTACTTC; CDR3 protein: CAWTNREGAYEQYF
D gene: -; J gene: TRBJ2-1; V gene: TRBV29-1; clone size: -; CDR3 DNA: TGCAGCGGGGGGAGGAGACAGGGTTTTTACAATGAGCAGTTCTTC; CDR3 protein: CSGGRRQGFYNEQFF
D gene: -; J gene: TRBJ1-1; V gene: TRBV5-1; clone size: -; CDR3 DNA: TGCGCCAGCAGCTTATCCTCCGGGGGGACTGAAGCTTTCTTT; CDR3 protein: CASSLSSGGTEAFF
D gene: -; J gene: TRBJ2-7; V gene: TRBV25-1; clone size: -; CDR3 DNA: TGTGCCAGCGAGGAGGCAGGGATGGACGAGCAGTACTTC; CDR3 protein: CASEEAGMDEQYF